This entry features one TCR beta chain sequence. The antigen remains undetermined. This sample's TCRbeta library carried unique molecular identifier barcodes. From the PCR reads, TCRdb called clonotypes with MiXCR, one entry per CDR3 protein. This repertoire shows fewer than 550,000 distinct CDR3 sequences, around 16% found once; its top ten account for 29%. The sample is drawn from a study of T-cell reconstitution after alpha-beta-depleted transplantation in children. Findings of the study overall: The study traced high day-60 TCRbeta diversity in some patients to surviving recipient T cells and thymic progenitors. The origin of alpha-beta T cells about two months after transplant was reportedly several hundred expanded graft clones. By one year post-transplant, T-cell counts and diversity largely arose from T cells that were newly produced.

Germline V CDR1 and CDR2: SEHNR, FQNEAQ (reference sequence). V dropped 5 bases and J dropped 6; count of bases not matched to a gene: 5. The CDR3 consists of 14 residues. The sample in question was PBMCs, mostly from graft donor cells, obtained 360 days after TCRalphabeta/CD19-depleted stem cell transplant. V is TRBV7-9 and J is TRBJ2-1, with 9 bases identical to TRBD2. This clonotype originated in a boy in the first two years of life who had a stem cell transplant for Wiskott-Aldrich syndrome, so the T cells may come from the graft donor. The CDR3 loop reads CASSRGGAFNEQFF. The CDR3 nucleotides read TGTGCCAGCAGCCGCGGGGGGGCCTTCAATGAGCAGTTCTTC.